Listed below are T cell receptor beta chains from one sample, sequenced in a study of cytomegalovirus exposure and HLA in healthy donors. TCRdb's copy holds only in-frame clones and misses some; the assay was immunoSEQ multiplex PCR. The sample records roughly 190,000 clones, around four fifths being singletons. Sequencing was carried out using PBMCs. The origin of the receptors is a woman in her 40s in good health and CMV-seronegative. Both conserved end residues are part of each CDR3. Each record gives: CDR3 DNA, CDR3 protein, D gene, clone size, J gene, V gene. A D gene is named only where the DNA matches it firmly. Clone sizes are given selectively: once, few, many, or a class where the clone is expanded.

TGTGCCAGCAGTGAAGCGCGGGGCAGGGGGTTCGAGCAGTACTTC	CASSEARGRGFEQYF	NA	NA	TRBJ2-7	TRBV6-1
TGTGCCAGTAATTCCCCAGGGCTTCCTAACTATGGCTACACCTTC	CASNSPGLPNYGYTF	NA	NA	TRBJ1-2	TRBV19
TGCGCCAGCAGCTCTACAGGGGACACCGGGGAGCTGTTTTTT	CASSSTGDTGELFF	TRBD1	NA	TRBJ2-2	TRBV5-1
TGTGCCAGCAGCGGCAGGGTGGAAAAACTGTTTTTT	CASSGRVEKLFF	NA	NA	TRBJ1-4	TRBV7-9
TGTGCCTGGAGTGTCGGTCTAGCGGGAGGCAGCACAGATACGCAGTATTTT	CAWSVGLAGGSTDTQYF	TRBD2	NA	TRBJ2-3	TRBV30
TGCGCCAGCAGCCCGGGGGACGGGTCGACGGTATACACTGAAGCTTTCTTT	CASSPGDGSTVYTEAFF	NA	NA	TRBJ1-1	TRBV5-1
TGCAGCGTGCCAATAGGGGCTAGCTACGAGCAGTACTTC	CSVPIGASYEQYF	NA	NA	TRBJ2-7	TRBV29-1
TGCGCCAGCAGCTTGGGGGGGGGAGAGGGCTCTGGGGCCAACGTCCTGACTTTC	CASSLGGGEGSGANVLTF	TRBD2	NA	TRBJ2-6	TRBV5-1
TGTGCCAGCAGTGAAACCCCAGGGTTGGCCGAGCAGTACTTC	CASSETPGLAEQYF	NA	NA	TRBJ2-7	TRBV6-1
TGTGCCAGCAGCCAGGTCGGGGGGTTAGCGCATGAGCAGTTCTTC	CASSQVGGLAHEQFF	TRBD2	once	TRBJ2-1	TRBV14
TGTGCCAGCAGTTACTCCGGTAGCGGGGCCGGGGAGCTGTTTTTT	CASSYSGSGAGELFF	TRBD2	NA	TRBJ2-2	TRBV6-5
TGTGCCAGCAGCTTGACAGGGGGCGGAACTGAAGCTTTCTTT	CASSLTGGGTEAFF	TRBD1	NA	TRBJ1-1	TRBV7-9
TGCAGCGGCCGGGAGTACAATGAGCAGTTCTTC	CSGREYNEQFF	NA	NA	TRBJ2-1	TRBV29-1
TGTGCCTGGAACGAGGAAACCTACGAGCAGTACTTC	CAWNEETYEQYF	NA	NA	TRBJ2-7	TRBV30
TGTGCCAGCAGCTTAGTGGGGAGGCCCCAGCATTTT	CASSLVGRPQHF	NA	NA	TRBJ1-5	TRBV7-2
TGCAGCGTACGGAGGGAGGTGGTCGGAGAAAACACTGAAGCTTTCTTT	CSVRREVVGENTEAFF	NA	NA	TRBJ1-1	TRBV29-1
TGCGCCAGCAGCTTCCACAGTTCCCAAGAGACCCAGTACTTC	CASSFHSSQETQYF	NA	NA	TRBJ2-5	TRBV5-1
TGTGCCAGCAGCTTGGCCGAAGCTAGCGGGAGTTCCGGGGAGCTGTTTTTT	CASSLAEASGSSGELFF	TRBD2	NA	TRBJ2-2	TRBV5-6
TGTGCCAGCGTCCCCCTAGCGGGAGGCACAGATACGCAGTATTTT	CASVPLAGGTDTQYF	TRBD2	NA	TRBJ2-3	TRBV28
TGCGCCAGCAGCTCGATCCCCACTCAGGGCACAGATACGCAGTATTTT	CASSSIPTQGTDTQYF	NA	NA	TRBJ2-3	TRBV5-1
TGTGCCTGGAGCTCAGGGAAAGATTCACCCCTCCACTTT	CAWSSGKDSPLHF	NA	NA	TRBJ1-6	TRBV30
TGCGCCAGCAGCCAAGGGACAGCGGCTGAAGCTTTCTTT	CASSQGTAAEAFF	NA	NA	TRBJ1-1	TRBV4-3
TGTGCCAGTTCGGGGGACAGGGGCCACAATGAGCAGTTCTTC	CASSGDRGHNEQFF	TRBD1	once	TRBJ2-1	TRBV18
TGTGCCATCAAGGGGCTATACAATGAGCAGTTCTTC	CAIKGLYNEQFF	NA	NA	TRBJ2-1	TRBV10-3
TGTGCCAGTACCCCGGGGAGCGGGGTACTCTACAATGAGCAGTTCTTC	CASTPGSGVLYNEQFF	TRBD2	NA	TRBJ2-1	TRBV19
TGTGCCAGTAGTATAGATCTTCCGACAGGGGGTTACGACAATGAGCAGTTCTTC	CASSIDLPTGGYDNEQFF	TRBD1	NA	TRBJ2-1	TRBV19
TGCGCCAGCAGTGGGAGCAGGATCTATGGCTACACCTTC	CASSGSRIYGYTF	NA	few	TRBJ1-2	TRBV9
TGTGCCAGCAGCTTGGCGCGGGACCCTAGCAATCAGCCCCAGCATTTT	CASSLARDPSNQPQHF	NA	NA	TRBJ1-5	TRBV7-8
TGCAGCATATCTACCGGGACTAGCTCCTACAATGAGCAGTTCTTC	CSISTGTSSYNEQFF	TRBD2	NA	TRBJ2-1	TRBV29-1
TGTGCCTGGAAGCAGAGGGGAGCGGGGAACACCGGGGAGCTGTTTTTT	CAWKQRGAGNTGELFF	NA	many	TRBJ2-2	TRBV30
TGTGCCAGCCGGGGACAGTCCTACGAGCAGTACTTC	CASRGQSYEQYF	TRBD1	NA	TRBJ2-7	TRBV6-1
TGTGCCAGCAGTTTACTTTACACAGATACGCAGTATTTT	CASSLLYTDTQYF	NA	once	TRBJ2-3	TRBV27
TGTGCCAGCAGGCCCGAGAGCTCCTATAATTCACCCCTCCACTTT	CASRPESSYNSPLHF	NA	NA	TRBJ1-6	TRBV6-1
TGTGCCAGCAGCCCGGGTTATGAGCAGTTCTTC	CASSPGYEQFF	NA	few	TRBJ2-1	TRBV7-2